This passage covers 14 T cell receptor beta chains from one sample sequenced in a study of blood T cell repertoires in COVID-19 (TCRdb year 2020). The library was made by the immunoSEQ multiplex PCR assay. Drawn from immuneACCESS, this table holds only the in-frame rearrangements with V and J called that TCRdb kept. Clones are partly lost; checked studies trace under half to an unresolved V gene and leave the rest unexplained. The sample data list 200,000 to 250,000 clones, and 85% of these were observed just once. Clones ranked in the top ten supply 5.1% of the sample. Sequenced sample: peripheral blood. The receptors originated from a man between 45 and 60 years old with COVID-19, enrolled during active disease.

This chain links TRBV7-2 with TRBJ2-7, with 12 bases identical to TRBD2. CDR3 length equals 15 residues. Germline CDR1 is SGHTA and CDR2 is FQGNSA. V shed 6 bases and J 5 bases; nucleotides not matched to a gene: 8. In DNA, the CDR3 is TGTGCCAGCAGTTTACTGAGACTAGCGGGGGACGAGCAGTACTTC. It is translated as CASSLLRLAGDEQYF.

The chain uses TRBV7-9 and TRBJ1-4; a possible D gene is TRBD1 (6 bases). V was clipped by 1 base and J by 0 bases, with 12 bases between them. This CDR3 contains 17 residues. From germline, CDR1 is SEHNR and CDR2 FQNEAQ (reference sequence). CDR3 protein: CASSLVRTDATNEKLFF. DNA for the CDR3: TGTGCCAGCAGCTTAGTTCGGACAGACGCAACTAATGAAAAACTGTTTTTT.

The chain carries TRBV28 and TRBJ1-5; D possibly corresponds to TRBD1 (6 bases). Germline lookup yields CDR1 MDHEN and CDR2 SYDVKM. With 6 bases removed from V and 4 bases from J, the gap between germline ends came to 16 bases. This CDR3 has 15 residues. In DNA, the CDR3 is TGTGCCAGCAGAGCACAGGGAGGGTGGAATCAGCCCCAGCATTTT. Encoded protein: CASRAQGGWNQPQHF.

The CDR3 DNA is TGTGCCAGCAATACTCCCACCGCTCCCCAGCATTTT. Translating it yields CASNTPTAPQHF. This chain links TRBV12-3 or TRBV12-4 with TRBJ1-5; D remains unclear. This CDR3 region has 12 residues. Trimming took off 7 bases at V and 10 bases at J, with 14 bases between the two ends.

This clone has a single count. The chain uses TRBV28 and TRBJ2-7, with 7 positions matching TRBD1. This CDR3 region has 13 residues. V dropped 6 bases and J dropped 3; count of bases not matched to a gene: 5. Germline V gene sequence: CDR1 MDHEN, CDR2 SYDVKM. In nucleotides, the CDR3 is TGTGCCAGCAGGCCGGGACAGCGCTACGAGCAGTACTTC. Translating it yields CASRPGQRYEQYF.

V is TRBV21-1 and J is TRBJ2-5; TRBD2, the table's D call, was not compared with the DNA. TRBV21-1 constitutes a pseudogene. The CDR3 has 15 residues. The CDR3 here is CASSPRPGNQETQYF. CDR3 nucleotides: TGTGCCAGCAGCCCCCGCCCGGGAAACCAAGAGACCCAGTACTTC.

This clone appeared a few times. The V call is TRBV7-6, the J call TRBJ1-3; D not resolved. Trimming left V 1 base short and J 0 bases short, with 13 bases between. This CDR3 region has 17 residues. Per germline, CDR1 SGHVS and CDR2 FNYEAQ. CDR3 amino acids: CASSLVGELSSGNTIYF. CDR3 nucleotides: TGTGCCAGCAGCTTAGTTGGAGAACTTAGCTCTGGAAACACCATATATTTT.

The chain couples TRBV6-5 to TRBJ2-2; the D is unclear. The CDR3 contains 16 residues. Trimming stripped 0 bases from V and 1 base from J, with 9 bases between. The V gene's germline CDR1 is MNHEY and CDR2 SVGAGI. CDR3 DNA sequence: TGTGCCAGCAGTTACTCGAATCCAGGGAACACCGGGGAGCTGTTTTTT. It is translated as CASSYSNPGNTGELFF.

The rearrangement links TRBV6-6 to TRBJ2-7; possible D gene TRBD2, 5 bases. CDR1 and CDR2 (germline): MNHNY, SVGAGI (reference sequence). CDR3 length: 11 residues. The V end lost 5 bases, the J end lost 13 bases, and 15 bases lay between the germline ends. CDR3 residues: CASSQSWEIYF. CDR3 DNA: TGTGCCAGCAGTCAGAGTTGGGAGATCTACTTC.

The table lists this clone with a count of one. V gene TRBV12-3 or TRBV12-4 combines with J gene TRBJ1-2; D unresolved. V was shortened by 4 bases and J by 3 bases, with 9 bases between the two germline ends. The CDR3 length is 13 residues. CDR3 loop: CASSYSGDYGYTF. As DNA, the CDR3 is TGTGCCAGCAGTTACTCCGGGGACTATGGCTACACCTTC.

This chain joins TRBV3-1 (or the pseudogene TRBV3-2) and TRBJ1-1; D may be TRBD1 (6 bases). Germline CDR1 LGHDT, CDR2 YNNKEL (reference sequence). The CDR3 is 15 amino acids. With 3 bases removed from V and 4 bases from J, the gap between germline ends came to 15 bases. DNA for the CDR3: TGTGCCAGCAGCCAGGGGGCAGGGCCAGGCACTGAAGCTTTCTTT. It yields the protein CASSQGAGPGTEAFF.

Of note for this clone: This CDR3 is also generated by other DNA sequences in the sample. This sequence joins TRBV7-9 and TRBJ2-3; D is uncertain. This CDR3 contains 15 residues. V was shortened by 1 base and J by 2 bases, with 10 bases between the two germline ends. Germline V gene lookup returns CDR1 SEHNR and CDR2 FQNEAQ (reference sequence). Here the CDR3 reads CASSLGTSPTDTQYF. DNA for the CDR3: TGTGCCAGCAGCTTAGGTACTTCCCCCACAGATACGCAGTATTTT.

The chain uses TRBV5-1 and TRBJ2-7; tentatively, D is TRBD1 (6 bases). The V gene lost 0 bases and the J gene lost 3 bases, with 10 bases spanning the gap. Looked up from germline, CDR1 is SGHRS and CDR2 is YFSETQ. The CDR3 loop spans 14 amino acids. Here the CDR3 DNA reads TGCGCCAGCAGCTTGGGAGGGGGAAGCTACGAGCAGTACTTC. Protein: CASSLGGGSYEQYF.

The table lists this clone with a count of one. The chain has TRBV19 and TRBJ2-5; TRBD2 aligns across 12 bases. V was clipped by 3 bases and J by 2 bases; unmatched bases: 7. The germline V gene encodes CDR1 LNHDA and CDR2 SQIVND (reference sequence). The CDR3 extends over 17 amino acids. CDR3 nucleotide sequence: TGTGCCAGTAGTATTGTGCTAGCGGGGGGGCCGCAAGAGACCCAGTACTTC. Translating it yields CASSIVLAGGPQETQYF.